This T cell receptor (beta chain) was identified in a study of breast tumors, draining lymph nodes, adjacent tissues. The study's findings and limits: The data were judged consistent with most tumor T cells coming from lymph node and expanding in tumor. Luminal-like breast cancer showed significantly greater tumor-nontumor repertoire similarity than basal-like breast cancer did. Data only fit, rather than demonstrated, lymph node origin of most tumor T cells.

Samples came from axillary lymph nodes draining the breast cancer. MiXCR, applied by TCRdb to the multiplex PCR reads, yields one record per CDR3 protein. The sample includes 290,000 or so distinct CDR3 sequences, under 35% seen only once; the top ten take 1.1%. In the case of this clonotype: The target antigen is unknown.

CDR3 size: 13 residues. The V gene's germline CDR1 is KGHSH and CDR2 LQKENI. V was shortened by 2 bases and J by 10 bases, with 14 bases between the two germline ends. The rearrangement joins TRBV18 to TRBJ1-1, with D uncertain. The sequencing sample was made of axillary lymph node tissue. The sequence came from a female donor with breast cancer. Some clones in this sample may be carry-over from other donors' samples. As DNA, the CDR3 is TGTGCCAGCTCACCAGAACAGTTGGTGGCAGCTTTCTTT. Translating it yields CASSPEQLVAAFF.